Presented here are 13 T cell receptor beta chains from one specimen sequenced in a study of shared clonotypes between healthy human individuals. Repertoires were generated with immunoSEQ multiplex PCR, while TCRdb's copy carries only in-frame clones and drops some. Among about 1.1 million clones listed, approximately 80% were seen once. Input material: memory CD4+ T cells from PBMCs. Documented subset: CD45RA-negative fraction. The receptors here all came from a man in his late teens or twenties in good health. Some clones in this sample may be carry-over from other donors' samples.

The chain employs TRBV7-2 and TRBJ2-1; D remains unclear. This CDR3 region has 13 residues. Germline V lookup: CDR1 SGHTA, CDR2 FQGNSA. The V end was cut by 0 bases, the J end by 8 bases, with 8 bases between. CDR3 region: CASSLAVWDEQFF. The DNA for the CDR3 is TGTGCCAGCAGCTTAGCGGTATGGGATGAGCAGTTCTTC.

On this clone itself: The same CDR3 arises from other DNA sequences in this sample as well. The chain joins TRBV5-1 to TRBJ1-4, with 7 nucleotides matching TRBD1. There are 14 residues in the CDR3. Trimming cost V 0 bases and J 8 bases; bases outside gene matches: 4. Germline V gene lookup returns CDR1 SGHRS and CDR2 YFSETQ. This chain's CDR3 is CASSLAGGGEKLFF. CDR3 in DNA: TGCGCCAGCAGCTTGGCAGGGGGAGGGGAAAAACTGTTTTTT.

The rearrangement joins TRBV9 to TRBJ2-3; 11 positions agree with TRBD2. V shed 4 bases, J shed 5 bases, and the junction held 6 bases outside the gene matches. The CDR3 is 15 residues long. The germline CDR1 and CDR2 sequences are SGDLS and YYNGEE. DNA for the CDR3: TGTGCCAGCAGCCAACTAGCGGGAGTTGGAGATACGCAGTATTTT. This translates into CASSQLAGVGDTQYF.

This clone was seen more than once but under ten times. This chain links TRBV25-1 with TRBJ2-1; D is undetermined. In germline, CDR1 is MGHDK, CDR2 SYGVNS. The CDR3 loop spans 13 amino acids. V gave up 4 bases and J gave up 2 bases, with 6 bases separating them. CDR3 region: CASSGVAYNEQFF. Written as DNA, the CDR3 is TGTGCCAGCAGTGGGGTTGCCTACAATGAGCAGTTCTTC.

The rearrangement uses TRBV28 and TRBJ1-5, with D perhaps TRBD1 (5 bases). The CDR3 is 16 amino acids. Trimming stripped 6 bases from V and 6 bases from J, with 21 bases between. Germline loops: CDR1 MDHEN, CDR2 SYDVKM. The CDR3: CASSSGTGRVFQPQHF. Here the CDR3 DNA reads TGTGCCAGCAGCTCCGGGACCGGAAGGGTTTTTCAGCCCCAGCATTTT.

V is TRBV7-9 and J is TRBJ2-2; D remains unclear. This CDR3 region has 13 residues. V lost 3 bases, J lost 5 bases, and 7 bases lay in between. The germline V gene has CDR1 SEHNR and CDR2 FQNEAQ (reference sequence). Written as DNA, the CDR3 is TGTGCCAGCAGCTTCCCGTTTACCGGGGAGCTGTTTTTT. This gives the protein CASSFPFTGELFF.

V and J are TRBV7-9 and TRBJ1-3; TRBD1 might be the D (5 bases). V lost 3 bases and J lost 1, with 13 bases in between. This CDR3 contains 16 residues. Looked up from germline, CDR1 is SEHNR and CDR2 is FQNEAQ (reference sequence). CDR3 bases: TGTGCCAGCAGCTTGCCAGGGACGGCGTCTGGAAACACCATATATTTT. This gives the protein CASSLPGTASGNTIYF.

This clone was seen more than once but under ten times. The chain couples TRBV5-1 to TRBJ2-7; possible D gene TRBD2, 6 bases. This CDR3 region has 16 residues. The V end lost 0 bases, the J end lost 6 bases, and 19 bases lay between the germline ends. Germline V CDR1 and CDR2: SGHRS, YFSETQ. The CDR3 protein is CASSLAPRGAAGEQYF. The CDR3 nucleotides are TGCGCCAGCAGCTTGGCCCCCCGCGGGGCCGCCGGCGAGCAGTACTTC.

This clone was observed a handful of times. The chain links TRBV6-1 to TRBJ2-7; a possible D gene is TRBD1 (6 bases). CDR3 size: 16 residues. CDR1 is MNHNS and CDR2 is SASEGT in the germline V gene. Trimming shortened V by 3 bases and J by 4 bases, and 19 bases separated the two germline ends. The CDR3 DNA follows: TGTGCCAGCAGTGACACTATGAGCAGGGGATGGTACGAGCAGTACTTC. As protein: CASSDTMSRGWYEQYF.

V is TRBV7-3 and J is TRBJ2-7; D may be TRBD1 (7 bases). The CDR3 totals 16 residues. Trimming took off 2 bases at V and 4 bases at J, with 18 bases between the two ends. Germline V lookup: CDR1 SGHTA, CDR2 FQGTGA. CDR3: CASSLDHETGRYEQYF. CDR3 bases: TGTGCCAGCAGCTTAGACCACGAGACAGGGAGGTACGAGCAGTACTTC.

The chain links TRBV7-2 to TRBJ1-2; 7 positions match TRBD1. Germline V CDR1 and CDR2: SGHTA, FQGNSA. The CDR3 runs 15 residues. V was pared by 3 bases and J by 8 bases, with 12 bases of the junction left unmatched. The CDR3 region has the DNA TGTGCCAGCAGCTTGGGACAGCACAGCGTGGAAGGCTACACCTTC. It translates to CASSLGQHSVEGYTF.

The chain couples TRBV6-4 to TRBJ2-2, with TRBD2 matching over 9 bases. CDR3 size: 19 residues. Trimming cost V 10 bases and J 1 base; bases outside gene matches: 19. Germline loops: CDR1 MRHNA, CDR2 SNTAGT. The CDR3 coding sequence is TGTGCCACCCCCTTTCGTGTCGGAGCGGGAGGACAGAACACCGGGGAGCTGTTTTTT. Its protein is CATPFRVGAGGQNTGELFF.

Points on this clone: Other DNA variants within this sample encode the same CDR3. V usage is TRBV30 and J usage is TRBJ2-3; 9 positions match TRBD2. V lost 5 bases and J lost 2; bases outside the gene matches: 11. The CDR3 totals 16 residues. Germline values: CDR1 GTSNPN, CDR2 SVGIG (reference sequence). Here the CDR3 reads CAWGIGLAGPTDTQYF. The CDR3 region has the DNA TGTGCCTGGGGAATCGGGCTAGCGGGACCCACAGATACGCAGTATTTT.